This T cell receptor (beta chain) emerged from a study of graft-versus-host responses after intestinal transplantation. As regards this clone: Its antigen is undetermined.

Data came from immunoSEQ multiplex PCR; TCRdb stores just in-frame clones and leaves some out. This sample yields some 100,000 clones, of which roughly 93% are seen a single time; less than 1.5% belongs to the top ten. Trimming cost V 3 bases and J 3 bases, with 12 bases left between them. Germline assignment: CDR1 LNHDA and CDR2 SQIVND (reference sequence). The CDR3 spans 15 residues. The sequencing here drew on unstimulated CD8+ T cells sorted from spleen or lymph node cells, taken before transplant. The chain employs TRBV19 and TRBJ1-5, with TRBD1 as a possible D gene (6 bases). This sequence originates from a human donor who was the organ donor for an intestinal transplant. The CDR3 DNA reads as TGTGCCAGTAGTATCATATCAGGGGCCAATCAGCCCCAGCATTTT. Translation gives CASSIISGANQPQHF. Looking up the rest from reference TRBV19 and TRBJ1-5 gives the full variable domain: DGGITQSPKYLFRKEGQNVTLSCEQNLNHDAMYWYRQDPGQGLRLIYYSQIVNDFQKGDIAEGYSVSREKKESFPLTVTSAQKNPTAFYLCASSIISGANQPQHFGDGTRLSIL.